A single T cell receptor (beta chain) is shown here with its context. Its target antigen remains unknown. The input lacks base qualities; no much larger clone sits a single base away. The data were taken from a study of CD8 T cells in Susac syndrome (dated by TCRdb to the late 2010s). Broadly, across the study: Repertoire sequencing was used to test whether CD8+ T cell activation and differentiation in Susac syndrome was antigen driven. The investigation overall reported the following: The TCR sequencing and HLA analysis was acknowledged to have included a relatively small number of individuals.

At the junction V is shortened by 7 bases and J by 9 bases, with 19 bases in between. In the germline V gene, CDR1 corresponds to SQVTM and CDR2 to ANQGSEA. CDR3 length: 13 amino acids, cysteine to phenylalanine. The only DNA kept is the CDR3, 39 bases in frame from the first base. Peripheral blood CD8+ and CD4+ T cells from healthy donors, Susac syndrome patients and multiple sclerosis patients were profiled by high-throughput TCR beta sequencing. Healthy donors were age- and sex-matched controls. Bulk CD8+ and CD4+ T cells were purified magnetically by negative isolation, whereas CD8+ TEMRA cells were enriched by FACS. Blood was drawn into EDTA tubes, processed within 24 hours, and PBMCs were isolated by density gradient centrifugation. PBMCs intended for TCR sequencing were cryopreserved in liquid nitrogen and were subsequently thawed in a 37 degrees C water bath. Purity of sorted or isolated CD4+, CD8+ and CD8+ TEMRA cells was at least 90%.

RNA was extracted using the RNeasy kit, and about 0.45 to 1 ug of the RNA was reverse transcribed with random hexamers. The immunoSEQ multiplex PCR assay, which covers 54 Vbeta and 13 Jbeta segments, was used to amplify TCR beta CDR3 regions. PCR amplification bias was corrected by using a synthetic template baseline for primer optimization and computational correction. The authors' analysis ran thus. Reads were annotated to V, D and J genes according to IMGT and were analyzed with immunoSEQ Analyzer, with only productive sequences retained. Clonality was computed as one minus Shannon entropy normalized by log2 of the number of productive unique sequences. For each patient and control, public and private clones were evaluated among the 100 most prevalent clones. Clones were defined as Susac-specific when absent from the healthy and MS cohorts, from 1052 published viral clones and from other ImmuneACCESS disease sequences. TCRdb reprocessing: public reads trimmed at Q25 with fastp, clones called with MiXCR, in-frame beta chains kept. Entries are consolidated by CDR3 protein sequence, retaining the most common genes and DNA. These V and J calls are TCRdb output, not the study's own analysis. The sample table holds some 190,000 distinct CDR3 sequences, of which over 85% were seen once. The biggest ten clones account for approximately 0.1% of the sample.

The origin of this receptor is a human donor in good health. What was sequenced was CD4+ T cells from PBMCs. The rearranged chain carries TRBV29-1 and TRBJ2-1; the D gene is perhaps TRBD1 or TRBD2, as each covers 5 bases. The DNA sequence reads TGCAGCGGGGCCGAGGGGTTCGGTGGTGAGCAGTTCTTC. It codes for CSGAEGFGGEQFF.